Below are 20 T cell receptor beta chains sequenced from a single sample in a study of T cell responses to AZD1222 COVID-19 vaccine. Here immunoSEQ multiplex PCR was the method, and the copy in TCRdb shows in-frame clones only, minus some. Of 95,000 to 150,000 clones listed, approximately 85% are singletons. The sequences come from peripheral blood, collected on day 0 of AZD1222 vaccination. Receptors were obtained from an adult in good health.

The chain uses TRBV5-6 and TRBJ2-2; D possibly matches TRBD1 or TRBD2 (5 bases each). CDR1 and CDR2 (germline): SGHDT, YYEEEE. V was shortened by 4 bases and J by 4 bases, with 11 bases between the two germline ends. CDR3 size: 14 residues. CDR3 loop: CASSRGRVTGELFF. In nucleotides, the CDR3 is TGTGCCAGCAGCCGGGGACGGGTCACCGGGGAGCTGTTTTTT.

The CDR3 DNA is TGTGCCAGTAATGGGAGAGGGGTGAATCAGCCCCAGCATTTT. As protein: CASNGRGVNQPQHF. V gene TRBV19 combines with J gene TRBJ1-5, with TRBD1 as a possible D gene (5 bases). The CDR3 has 14 amino acids. From germline, CDR1 is LNHDA and CDR2 SQIVND (reference sequence). Trimming cost V 7 bases and J 4 bases, with 14 bases left between them.

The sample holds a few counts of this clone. CDR3 region: CASSSGTVLNTGELFF. The CDR3, as DNA: TGTGCCAGCAGCTCGGGCACAGTCCTCAACACCGGGGAGCTGTTTTTT. The chain has TRBV5-6 and TRBJ2-2, with D unclear. From germline, CDR1 is SGHDT and CDR2 YYEEEE. V shed 3 bases and J shed 2 bases, with 14 bases lying between them. CDR3 length equals 16 residues.

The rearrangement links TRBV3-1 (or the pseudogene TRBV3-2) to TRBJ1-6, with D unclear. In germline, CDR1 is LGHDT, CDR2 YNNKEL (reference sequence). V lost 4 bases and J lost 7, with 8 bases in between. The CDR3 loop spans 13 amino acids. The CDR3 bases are TGTGCCAGCAGCCCTATGGTGAATTCACCCCTCCACTTT. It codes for CASSPMVNSPLHF.

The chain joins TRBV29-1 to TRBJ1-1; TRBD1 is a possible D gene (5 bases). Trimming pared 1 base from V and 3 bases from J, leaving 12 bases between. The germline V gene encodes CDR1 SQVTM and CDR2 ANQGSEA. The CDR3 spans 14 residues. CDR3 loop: CSVEAGRVDTEAFF. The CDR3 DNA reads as TGCAGCGTTGAAGCCGGCAGGGTGGACACTGAAGCTTTCTTT.

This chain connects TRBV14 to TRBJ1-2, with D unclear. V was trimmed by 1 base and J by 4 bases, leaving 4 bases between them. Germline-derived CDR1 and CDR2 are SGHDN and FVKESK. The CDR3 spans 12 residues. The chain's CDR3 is CASSQVGYGYTF. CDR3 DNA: TGTGCCAGCAGCCAAGTGGGCTATGGCTACACCTTC.

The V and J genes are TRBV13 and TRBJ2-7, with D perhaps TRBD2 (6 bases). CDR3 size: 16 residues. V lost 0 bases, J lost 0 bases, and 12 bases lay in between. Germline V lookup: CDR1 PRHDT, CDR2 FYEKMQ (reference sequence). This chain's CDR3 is CASSLGAGLTSYEQYF. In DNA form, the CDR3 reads TGTGCCAGCAGCTTAGGGGCGGGACTTACCTCCTACGAGCAGTACTTC.

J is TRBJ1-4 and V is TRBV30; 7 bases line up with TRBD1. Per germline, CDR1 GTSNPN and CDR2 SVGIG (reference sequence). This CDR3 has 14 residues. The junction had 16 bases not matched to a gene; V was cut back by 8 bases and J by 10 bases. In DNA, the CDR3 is TGTGCCGGGTTGCCGGCCAGGGGGTCCGGAAAACTGTTTTTT. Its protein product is CAGLPARGSGKLFF.

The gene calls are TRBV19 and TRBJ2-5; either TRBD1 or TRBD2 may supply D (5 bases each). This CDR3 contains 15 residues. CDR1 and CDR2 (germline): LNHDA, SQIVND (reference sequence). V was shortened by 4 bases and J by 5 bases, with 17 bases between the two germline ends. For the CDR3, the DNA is TGTGCCAGTAGTAAGAGGGACGGGGTTTTTGAGACCCAGTACTTC. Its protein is CASSKRDGVFETQYF.

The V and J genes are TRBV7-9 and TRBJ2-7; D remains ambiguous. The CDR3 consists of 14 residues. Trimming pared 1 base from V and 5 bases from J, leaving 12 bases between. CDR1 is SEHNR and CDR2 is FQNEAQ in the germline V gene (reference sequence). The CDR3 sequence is CASSLGPLAHEQYF. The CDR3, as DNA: TGTGCCAGCAGCTTAGGACCACTGGCGCACGAGCAGTACTTC.

DNA for the CDR3: TGCGCCAGCAGCTCGGGCAAAAATACAGGGGGCCATGAGCAGTTCTTC. Translated, it gives CASSSGKNTGGHEQFF. The genes are TRBV5-1 and TRBJ2-1; TRBD1 agrees at 9 bases. This CDR3 has 16 amino acids. J was trimmed by 8 bases and V by 3 bases; bases with no gene match: 12. Germline CDR1 is SGHRS and CDR2 is YFSETQ.

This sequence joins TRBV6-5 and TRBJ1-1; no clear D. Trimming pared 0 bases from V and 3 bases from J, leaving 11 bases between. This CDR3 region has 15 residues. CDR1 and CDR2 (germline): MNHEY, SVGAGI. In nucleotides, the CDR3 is TGTGCCAGCAGTTACTCGCTACCGGGGTACACTGAAGCTTTCTTT. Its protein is CASSYSLPGYTEAFF.

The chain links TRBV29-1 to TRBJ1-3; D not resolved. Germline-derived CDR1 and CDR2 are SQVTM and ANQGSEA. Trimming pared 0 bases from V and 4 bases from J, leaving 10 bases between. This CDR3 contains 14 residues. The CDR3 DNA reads TGCAGCGTTGAAGATATCGGGGAGGGAAACACCATATATTTT. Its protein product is CSVEDIGEGNTIYF. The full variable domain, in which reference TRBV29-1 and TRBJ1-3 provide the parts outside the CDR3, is SAVISQKPSRDICQRGTSLTIQCQVDSQVTMMFWYRQQPGQSLTLIATANQGSEATYESGFVIDKFPISRPNLTFSTLTVSNMSPEDSSIYLCSVEDIGEGNTIYFGEGSWLTVV.

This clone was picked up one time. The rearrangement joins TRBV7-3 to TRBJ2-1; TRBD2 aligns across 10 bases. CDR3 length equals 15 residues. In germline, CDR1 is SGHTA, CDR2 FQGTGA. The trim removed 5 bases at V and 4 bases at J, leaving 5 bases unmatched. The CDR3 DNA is TGTGCCAGCAGCGTTAGCGGGGGGAAATACAATGAGCAGTTCTTC. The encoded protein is CASSVSGGKYNEQFF.

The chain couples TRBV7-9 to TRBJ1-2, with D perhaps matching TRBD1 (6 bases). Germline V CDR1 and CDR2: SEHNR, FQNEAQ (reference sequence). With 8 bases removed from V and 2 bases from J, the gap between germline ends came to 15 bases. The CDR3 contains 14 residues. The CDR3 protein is CASQGSNLNYGYTF. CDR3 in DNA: TGTGCCAGCCAGGGGTCCAATTTGAACTATGGCTACACCTTC.

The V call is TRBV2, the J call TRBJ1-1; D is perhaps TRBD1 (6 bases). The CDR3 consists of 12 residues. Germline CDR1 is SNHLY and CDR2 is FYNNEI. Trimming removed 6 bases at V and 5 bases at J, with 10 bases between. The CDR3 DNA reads TGTGCCAGCAGGGGAGACAGGACTGAAGCTTTCTTT. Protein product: CASRGDRTEAFF.

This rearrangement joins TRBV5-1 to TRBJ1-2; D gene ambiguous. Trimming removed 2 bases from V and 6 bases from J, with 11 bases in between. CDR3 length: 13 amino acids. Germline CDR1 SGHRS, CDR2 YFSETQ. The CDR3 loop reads CASSFAGVDGYTF. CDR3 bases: TGCGCCAGCAGCTTCGCAGGTGTCGATGGCTACACCTTC.

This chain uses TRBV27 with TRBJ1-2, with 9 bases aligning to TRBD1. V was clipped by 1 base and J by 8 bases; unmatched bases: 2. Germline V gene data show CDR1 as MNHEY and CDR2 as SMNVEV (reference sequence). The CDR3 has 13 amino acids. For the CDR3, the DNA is TGTGCCAGCAGTTTATTCGGGACAGGGGGCTACACCTTC. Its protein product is CASSLFGTGGYTF.

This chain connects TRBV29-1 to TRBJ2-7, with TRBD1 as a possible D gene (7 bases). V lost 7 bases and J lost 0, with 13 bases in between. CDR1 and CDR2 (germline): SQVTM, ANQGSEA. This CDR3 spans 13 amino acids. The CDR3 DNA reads TGCAGCGCTCGACAGGGAGGCTCCTACGAGCAGTACTTC. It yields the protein CSARQGGSYEQYF.

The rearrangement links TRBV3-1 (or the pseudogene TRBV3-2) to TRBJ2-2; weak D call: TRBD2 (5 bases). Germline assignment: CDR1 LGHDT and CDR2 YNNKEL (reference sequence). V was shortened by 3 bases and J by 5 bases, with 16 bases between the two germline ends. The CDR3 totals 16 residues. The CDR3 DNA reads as TGTGCCAGCAGCCAGTCCGTCGGGGTTGGGACCGGGGAGCTGTTTTTT. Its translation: CASSQSVGVGTGELFF.